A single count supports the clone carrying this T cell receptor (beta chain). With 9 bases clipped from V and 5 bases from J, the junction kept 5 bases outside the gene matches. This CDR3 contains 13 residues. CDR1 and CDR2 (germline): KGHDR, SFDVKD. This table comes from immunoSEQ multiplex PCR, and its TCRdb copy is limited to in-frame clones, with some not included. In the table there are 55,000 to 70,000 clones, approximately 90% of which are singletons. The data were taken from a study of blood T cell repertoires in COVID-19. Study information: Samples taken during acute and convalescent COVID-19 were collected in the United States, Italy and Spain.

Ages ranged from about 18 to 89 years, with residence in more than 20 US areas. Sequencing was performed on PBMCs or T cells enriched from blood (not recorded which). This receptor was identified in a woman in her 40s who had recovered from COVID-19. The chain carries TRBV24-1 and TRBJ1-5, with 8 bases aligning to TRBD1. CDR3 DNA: TGTGCCACCTCAGGACAGGGTGATCAGCCCCAGCATTTT. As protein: CATSGQGDQPQHF.